This is a list of T cell receptor beta chains from one sample in a study of blood T cell repertoires in COVID-19. TCRdb keeps only in-frame clones here, not all; method: immunoSEQ multiplex PCR. The top ten hold 0.65% to 0.85% of the sample, which has about 220,000 clones, about 88% seen once. Material: peripheral blood. The receptors come from a man aged 35 to 55 with acute or convalescent COVID-19. CDR3s include the opening cysteine and the closing phenylalanine or tryptophan.

v_call cdr3_aa
TRBV6-5 CASRPNREYYGYTF
TRBV18 CASSPSRDSYNEQFF
TRBV7-9 CASSPQGEAFF
TRBV3-1/TRBV3-2 CASSPSVYNSPLHF
TRBV5-5 CASSLGQGLGEQYF
TRBV11-3 CASSSPRHTTGGPNNEQFF
TRBV5-1 CASSLVSRLNTEAFF
TRBV10-3 CAIRGAGGGTGELFF
TRBV7-9 CASSSPFYEQYF
TRBV6-5 CASSYLRAKDTEAFF
TRBV30 CAWSGLDFYGYTF
TRBV6-5 CASRIGGTYEQFF
TRBV14 CASSRPTGTVETQYF
TRBV6-4 CASSLGGGINEQFF
TRBV30 CAWSPGTVSNQPQHF
TRBV30 CAWSPAPGLGEAFF
TRBV7-6 CASSKTGGYTDTQYF
TRBV3-1/TRBV3-2 CASSQDKRGGTGLTDTQYF
TRBV5-4 CASSSGLYYGYTF
TRBV7-9 CASSLMGQGNYGYTF
TRBV14 CASSLGLGPPYQETQYF
TRBV28 CASSLDKVREQYF
TRBV6-5 CASQSDRSNQPQHF
TRBV11-2 CASSLDLASGQETQYF
TRBV6-1 CASSEGQSSGNTIYF
TRBV29-1 CSDTGGATDTQYF
TRBV21-1 CARSGTSGSSQTLYNEQFF
TRBV30 CAWSRTTGGNEKLFF
TRBV28 CASSLINTGELFF
TRBV7-3 CASSSLSGTDTQYF
TRBV28 CASSEDRGNWGSYEQYF
TRBV5-1 CASSLDGAYNEQFF
TRBV15 CATSRGVSDNEKLFF
TRBV6-2/TRBV6-3 CASSLGTAYNEQFF
TRBV30 CAWRLSTGGRLPLYEQYF
TRBV7-9 CASRFGTGNEAFF
TRBV27 CASSRRGFEAGELFF